This record concerns one TCR beta chain sequence. What it recognizes is unknown. TCRdb independently ran MiXCR on the multiplex PCR reads; one entry per CDR3 protein. The sample includes 200,000 or so distinct CDR3 sequences, 30% to 40% seen only once; the top ten take over 4%. These data are taken from a study of breast tumors, draining lymph nodes, adjacent tissues. Study-level results: Tumor repertoires ranked between lymph nodes and nontumor tissue in diversity, with V and J gene preferences.

Germline CDR1 is SNHLY and CDR2 is FYNNEI. The CDR3 runs to 21 residues. Germline trimming cut 2 bases from V and 3 bases from J; bases unmatched to any gene: 16. The lymph nodes were axillary draining lymph nodes from breast cancer patients. The chain recombines TRBV2 with TRBJ2-3, with TRBD2 matching 14 bases. The TCR comes from a female donor with breast cancer. Some clones in this sample may be carry-over from other donors' samples. Material: axillary lymph node tissue. The CDR3 bases are TGTGCCAGCAGTGAAAGTCCCTATAGACTAGCGGGAGGGCCGGGAACAGATACGCAGTATTTT. Its protein is CASSESPYRLAGGPGTDTQYF.